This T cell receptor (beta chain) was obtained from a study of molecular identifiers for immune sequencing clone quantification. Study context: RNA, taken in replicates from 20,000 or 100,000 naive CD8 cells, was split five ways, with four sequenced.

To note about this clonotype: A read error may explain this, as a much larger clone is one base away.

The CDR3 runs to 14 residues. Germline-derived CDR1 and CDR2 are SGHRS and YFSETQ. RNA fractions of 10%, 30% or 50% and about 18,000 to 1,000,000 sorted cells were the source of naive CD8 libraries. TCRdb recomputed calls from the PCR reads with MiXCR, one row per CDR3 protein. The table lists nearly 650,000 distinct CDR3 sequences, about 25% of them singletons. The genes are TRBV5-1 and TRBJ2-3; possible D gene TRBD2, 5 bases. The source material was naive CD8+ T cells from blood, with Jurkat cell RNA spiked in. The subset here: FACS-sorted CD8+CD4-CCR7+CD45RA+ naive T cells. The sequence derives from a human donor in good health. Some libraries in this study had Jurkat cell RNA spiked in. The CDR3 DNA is TGCGCCAGCAGCACTGAACCTAGCACAGATTCGCAGTATTTT. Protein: CASSTEPSTDSQYF.